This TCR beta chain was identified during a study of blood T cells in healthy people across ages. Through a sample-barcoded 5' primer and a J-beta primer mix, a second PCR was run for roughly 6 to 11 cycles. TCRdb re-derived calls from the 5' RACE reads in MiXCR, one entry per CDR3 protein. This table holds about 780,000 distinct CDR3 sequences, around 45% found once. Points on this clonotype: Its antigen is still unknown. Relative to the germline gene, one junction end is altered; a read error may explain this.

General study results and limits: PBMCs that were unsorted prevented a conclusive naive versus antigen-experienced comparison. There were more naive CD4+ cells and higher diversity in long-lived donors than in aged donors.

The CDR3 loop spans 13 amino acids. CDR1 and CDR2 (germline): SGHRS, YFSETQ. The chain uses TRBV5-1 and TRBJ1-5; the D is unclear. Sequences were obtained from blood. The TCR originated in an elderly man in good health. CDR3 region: CASGLDGYQPQHF. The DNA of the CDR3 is TGCGCCAGCGGCTTGGATGGATATCAGCCCCAGCATTTT.